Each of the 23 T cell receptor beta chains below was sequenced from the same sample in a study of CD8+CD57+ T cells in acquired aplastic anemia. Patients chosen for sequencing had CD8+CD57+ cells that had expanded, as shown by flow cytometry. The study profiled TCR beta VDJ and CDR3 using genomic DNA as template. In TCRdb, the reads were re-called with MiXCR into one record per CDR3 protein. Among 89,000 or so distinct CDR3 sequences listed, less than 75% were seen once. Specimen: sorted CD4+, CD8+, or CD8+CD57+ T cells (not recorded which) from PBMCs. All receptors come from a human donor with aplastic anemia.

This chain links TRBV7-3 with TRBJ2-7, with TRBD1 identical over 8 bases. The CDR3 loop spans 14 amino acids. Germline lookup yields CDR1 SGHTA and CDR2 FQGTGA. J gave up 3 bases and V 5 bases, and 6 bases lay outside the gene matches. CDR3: CASSAGTGDYEQYF. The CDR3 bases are TGTGCCAGCAGCGCCGGGACAGGAGACTACGAGCAGTACTTC.

The CDR3 nucleotides read TGCGCCAGCAGCTTCGGTGGTCAGGGTGGCGACGAGCAGTACTTC. It translates to CASSFGGQGGDEQYF. The chain carries TRBV5-1 and TRBJ2-7; perhaps TRBD1 as D (5 bases). In germline, CDR1 is SGHRS, CDR2 YFSETQ. Trimming shortened V by 2 bases and J by 5 bases, and 17 bases separated the two germline ends. CDR3 length equals 15 residues.

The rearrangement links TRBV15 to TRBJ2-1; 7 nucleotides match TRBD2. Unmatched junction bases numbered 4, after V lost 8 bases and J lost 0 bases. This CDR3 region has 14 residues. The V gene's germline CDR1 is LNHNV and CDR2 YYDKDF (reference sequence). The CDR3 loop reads CATGRGSSYNEQFF. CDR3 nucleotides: TGTGCCACCGGGAGGGGCAGCTCCTACAATGAGCAGTTCTTC.

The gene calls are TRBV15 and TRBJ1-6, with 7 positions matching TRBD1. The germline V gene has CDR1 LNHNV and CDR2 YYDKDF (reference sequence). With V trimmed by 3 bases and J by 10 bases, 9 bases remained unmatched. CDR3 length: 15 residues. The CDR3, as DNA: TGTGCCACCAGCAGCGACAGGGCGGCGGGATCACCCCTCCACTTT. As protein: CATSSDRAAGSPLHF.

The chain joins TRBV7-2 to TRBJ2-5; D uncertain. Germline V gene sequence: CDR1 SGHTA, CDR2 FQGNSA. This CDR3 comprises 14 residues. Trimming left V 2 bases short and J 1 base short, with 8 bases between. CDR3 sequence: CASSLQGSQETQYF. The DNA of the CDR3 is TGTGCCAGCAGCTTACAAGGCTCCCAAGAGACCCAGTACTTC.

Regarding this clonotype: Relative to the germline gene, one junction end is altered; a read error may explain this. The CDR3: CSVEGQGVGGYIF. Here the CDR3 DNA reads TGCAGCGTTGAAGGGCAGGGGGTTGGTGGCTACATCTTC. The chain employs TRBV29-1 and TRBJ1-2, with 7 bases lining up with TRBD1. The CDR3 spans 13 residues. The germline gives CDR1 SQVTM, CDR2 ANQGSEA.

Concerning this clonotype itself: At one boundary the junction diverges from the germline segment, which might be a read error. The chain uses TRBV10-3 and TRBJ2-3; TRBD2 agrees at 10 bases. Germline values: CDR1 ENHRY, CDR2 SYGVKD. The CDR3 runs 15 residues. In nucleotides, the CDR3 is TGTGCCAGCAGTGTTCTAGCGGGAGCGGCAGATACGCAGTATTTT. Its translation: CASSVLAGAADTQYF.

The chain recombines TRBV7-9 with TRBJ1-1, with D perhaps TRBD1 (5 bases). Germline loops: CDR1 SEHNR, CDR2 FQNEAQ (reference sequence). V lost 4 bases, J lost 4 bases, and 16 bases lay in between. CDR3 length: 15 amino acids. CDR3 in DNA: TGTGCCAGCAGCTCCCGGTTTGGGGGGGGCACTGAAGCTTTCTTT. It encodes CASSSRFGGGTEAFF.

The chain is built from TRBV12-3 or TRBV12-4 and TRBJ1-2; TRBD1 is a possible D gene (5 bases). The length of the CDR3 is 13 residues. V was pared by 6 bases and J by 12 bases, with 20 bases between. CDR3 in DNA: TGTGCCAGCAGGGGGGTTGGGGCCCCGGAGCACACCTTC. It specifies CASRGVGAPEHTF.

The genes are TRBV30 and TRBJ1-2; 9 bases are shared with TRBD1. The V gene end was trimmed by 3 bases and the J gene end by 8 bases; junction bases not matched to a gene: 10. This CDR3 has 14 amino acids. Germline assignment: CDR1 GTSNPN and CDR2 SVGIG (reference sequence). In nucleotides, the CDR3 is TGTGCCTGGAGACAACGTACAGGGGGCCTGGGCTACACCTTC. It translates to CAWRQRTGGLGYTF.

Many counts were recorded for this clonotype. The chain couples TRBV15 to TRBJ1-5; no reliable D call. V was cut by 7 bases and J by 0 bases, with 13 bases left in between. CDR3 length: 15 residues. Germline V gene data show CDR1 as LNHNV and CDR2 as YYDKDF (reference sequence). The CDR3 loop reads CATTGGLFSNQPQHF. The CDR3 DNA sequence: TGTGCCACCACCGGAGGGCTTTTTAGCAATCAGCCCCAGCATTTT.

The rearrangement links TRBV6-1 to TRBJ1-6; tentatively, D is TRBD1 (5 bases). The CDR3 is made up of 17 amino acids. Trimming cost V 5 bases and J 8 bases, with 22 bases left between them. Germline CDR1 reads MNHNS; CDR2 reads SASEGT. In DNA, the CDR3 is TGTGCCAGCAGTATCCATCCTTGGGGCAGGGTGGATTCACCCCTCCACTTT. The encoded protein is CASSIHPWGRVDSPLHF.

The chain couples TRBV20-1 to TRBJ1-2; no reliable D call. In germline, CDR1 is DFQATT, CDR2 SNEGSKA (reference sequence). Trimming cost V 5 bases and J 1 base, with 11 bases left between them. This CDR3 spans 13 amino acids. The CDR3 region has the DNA TGCAGTGCTTTGGCCGACTTTAACTATGGCTACACCTTC. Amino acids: CSALADFNYGYTF.

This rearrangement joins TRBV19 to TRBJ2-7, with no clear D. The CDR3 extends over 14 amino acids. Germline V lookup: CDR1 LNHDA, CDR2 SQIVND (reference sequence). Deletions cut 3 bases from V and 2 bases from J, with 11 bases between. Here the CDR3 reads CASSMTARTYEQYF. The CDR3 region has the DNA TGTGCCAGTAGTATGACGGCGCGAACCTACGAGCAGTACTTC.

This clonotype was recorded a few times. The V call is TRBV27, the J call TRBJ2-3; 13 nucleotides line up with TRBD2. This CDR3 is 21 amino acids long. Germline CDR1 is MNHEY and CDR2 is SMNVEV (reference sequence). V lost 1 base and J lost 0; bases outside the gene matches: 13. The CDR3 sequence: CASSLFIPGLAGDTSTDTQYF. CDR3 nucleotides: TGTGCCAGCAGTTTATTTATTCCTGGACTAGCGGGGGATACTAGCACAGATACGCAGTATTTT.

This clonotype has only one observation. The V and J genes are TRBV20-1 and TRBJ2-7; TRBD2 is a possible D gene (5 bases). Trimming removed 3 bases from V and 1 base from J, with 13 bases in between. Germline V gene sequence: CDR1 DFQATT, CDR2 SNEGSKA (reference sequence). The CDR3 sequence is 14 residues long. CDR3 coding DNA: TGCAGTGCTAGGCCCCGGGATTCATCCTACGAGCAGTACTTC. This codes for CSARPRDSSYEQYF.

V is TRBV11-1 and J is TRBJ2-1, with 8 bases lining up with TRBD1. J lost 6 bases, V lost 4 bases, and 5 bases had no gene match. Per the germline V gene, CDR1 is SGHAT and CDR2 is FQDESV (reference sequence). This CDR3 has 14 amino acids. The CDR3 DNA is TGTGCCAGCAGCTCCGGACAGGGAAGCAATGAGCAGTTCTTC. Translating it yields CASSSGQGSNEQFF.

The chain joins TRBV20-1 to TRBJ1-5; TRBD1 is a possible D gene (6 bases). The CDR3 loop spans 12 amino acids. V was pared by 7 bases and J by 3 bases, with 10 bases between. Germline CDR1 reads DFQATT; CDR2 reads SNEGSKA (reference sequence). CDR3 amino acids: CSVDSINQPQHF. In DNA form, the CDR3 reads TGCAGTGTGGACAGTATCAATCAGCCCCAGCATTTT.

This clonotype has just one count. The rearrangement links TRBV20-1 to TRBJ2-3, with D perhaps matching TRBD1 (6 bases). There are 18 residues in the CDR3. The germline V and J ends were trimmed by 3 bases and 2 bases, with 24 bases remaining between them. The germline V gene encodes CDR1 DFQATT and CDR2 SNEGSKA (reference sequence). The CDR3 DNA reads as TGCAGTGCTAGCGGGAAGGTAGTGGTTAGGGGGAACACAGATACGCAGTATTTT. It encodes CSASGKVVVRGNTDTQYF.

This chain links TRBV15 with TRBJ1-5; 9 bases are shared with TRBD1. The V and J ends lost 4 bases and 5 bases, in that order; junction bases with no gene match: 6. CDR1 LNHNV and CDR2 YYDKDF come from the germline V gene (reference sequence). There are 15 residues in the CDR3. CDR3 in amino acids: CATSTEQGAHQPQHF. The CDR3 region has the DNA TGTGCCACCAGCACCGAACAGGGGGCACATCAGCCCCAGCATTTT.

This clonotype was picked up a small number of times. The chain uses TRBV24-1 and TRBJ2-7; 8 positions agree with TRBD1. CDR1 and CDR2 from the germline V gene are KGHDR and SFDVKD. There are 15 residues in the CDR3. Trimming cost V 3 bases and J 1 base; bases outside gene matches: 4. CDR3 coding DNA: TGTGCCACCAGTGATCCCGGGACAGGTTCCTACGAGCAGTACTTC. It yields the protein CATSDPGTGSYEQYF.

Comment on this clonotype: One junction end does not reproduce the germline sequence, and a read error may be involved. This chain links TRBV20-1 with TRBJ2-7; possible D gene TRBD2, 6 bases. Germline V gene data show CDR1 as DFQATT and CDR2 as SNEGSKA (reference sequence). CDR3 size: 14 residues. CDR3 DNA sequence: TGCAGTGCTAGCGCGGGGCAGGGTTTCTACGAGCGGTACTTC. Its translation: CSASAGQGFYERYF.

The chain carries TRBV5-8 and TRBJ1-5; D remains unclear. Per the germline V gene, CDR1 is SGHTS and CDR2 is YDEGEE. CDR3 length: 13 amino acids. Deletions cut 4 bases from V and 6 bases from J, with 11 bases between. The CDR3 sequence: CASSLPWSQPQHF. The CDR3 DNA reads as TGTGCCAGCAGCCTTCCATGGAGTCAGCCCCAGCATTTT. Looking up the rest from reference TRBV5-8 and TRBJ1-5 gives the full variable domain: EAGVTQSPTHLIKTRGQQATLRCSPISGHTSVYWYQQALGLGLQFLLWYDEGEERNRGNFPPRFSGRQFPNYSSELNVNALELEDSALYLCASSLPWSQPQHFGDGTRLSIL.